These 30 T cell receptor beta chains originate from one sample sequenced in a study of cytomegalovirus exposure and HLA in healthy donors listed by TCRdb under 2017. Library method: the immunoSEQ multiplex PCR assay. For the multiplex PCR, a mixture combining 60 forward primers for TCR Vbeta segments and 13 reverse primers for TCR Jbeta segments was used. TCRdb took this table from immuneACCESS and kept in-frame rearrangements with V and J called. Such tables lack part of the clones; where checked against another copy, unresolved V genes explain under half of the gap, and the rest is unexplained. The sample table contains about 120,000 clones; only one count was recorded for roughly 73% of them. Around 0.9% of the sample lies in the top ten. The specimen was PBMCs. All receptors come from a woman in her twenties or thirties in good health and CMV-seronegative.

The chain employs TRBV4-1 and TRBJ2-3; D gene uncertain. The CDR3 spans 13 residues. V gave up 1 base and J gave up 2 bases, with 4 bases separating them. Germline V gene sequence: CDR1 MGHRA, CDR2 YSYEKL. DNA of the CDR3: TGCGCCAGCAGCCAAGGGGCCACAGATACGCAGTATTTT. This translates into CASSQGATDTQYF.

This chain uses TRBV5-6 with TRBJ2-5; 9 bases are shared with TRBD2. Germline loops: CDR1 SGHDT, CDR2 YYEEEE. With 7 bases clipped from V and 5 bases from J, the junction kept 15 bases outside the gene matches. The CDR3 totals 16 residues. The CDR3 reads CASEKGGGAFSETQYF. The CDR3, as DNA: TGTGCCAGCGAAAAGGGCGGGGGGGCCTTTAGCGAGACCCAGTACTTC.

CDR3: CASSVTGGNSPLHF. CDR3 sequence (DNA): TGTGCCAGTAGTGTGACAGGAGGTAATTCACCCCTCCACTTT. The chain carries TRBV19 and TRBJ1-6, with D possibly being TRBD1 (6 bases). V lost 5 bases and J 6 bases, leaving 11 bases between the germline ends. Germline CDR1 and CDR2: LNHDA and SQIVND (reference sequence). This CDR3 comprises 14 residues.

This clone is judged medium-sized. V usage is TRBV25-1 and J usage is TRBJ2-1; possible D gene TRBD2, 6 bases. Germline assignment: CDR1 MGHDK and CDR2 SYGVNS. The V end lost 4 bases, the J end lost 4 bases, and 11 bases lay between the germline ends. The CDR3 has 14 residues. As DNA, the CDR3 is TGTGCCAGCAGTGGGGGGGTTGATTACAATGAGCAGTTCTTC. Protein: CASSGGVDYNEQFF.

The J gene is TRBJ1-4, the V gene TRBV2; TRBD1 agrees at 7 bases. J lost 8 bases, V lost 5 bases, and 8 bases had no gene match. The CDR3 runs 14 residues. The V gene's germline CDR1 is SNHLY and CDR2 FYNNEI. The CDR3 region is CASSHDRVREKLFF. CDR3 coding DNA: TGTGCCAGCAGTCACGACAGGGTCAGGGAAAAACTGTTTTTT.

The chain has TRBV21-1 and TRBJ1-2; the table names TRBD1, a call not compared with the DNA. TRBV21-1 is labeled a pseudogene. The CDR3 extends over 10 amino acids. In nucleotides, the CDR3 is TGTGCCAGCAACAGGGTTGGCTACACCTTC. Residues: CASNRVGYTF.

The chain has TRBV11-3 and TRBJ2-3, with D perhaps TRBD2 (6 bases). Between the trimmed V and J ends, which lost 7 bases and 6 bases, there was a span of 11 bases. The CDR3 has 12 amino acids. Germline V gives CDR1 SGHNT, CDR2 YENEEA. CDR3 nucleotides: TGTGCCAGCACCATCAGCGGGGATACGCAGTATTTT. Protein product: CASTISGDTQYF.

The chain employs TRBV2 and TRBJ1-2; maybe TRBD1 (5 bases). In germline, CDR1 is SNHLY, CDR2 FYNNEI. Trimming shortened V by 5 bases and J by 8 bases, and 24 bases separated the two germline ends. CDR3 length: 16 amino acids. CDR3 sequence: CASSTTRGTLLGGYTF. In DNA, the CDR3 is TGTGCCAGCAGTACTACGCGGGGGACCTTGTTAGGCGGCTACACCTTC. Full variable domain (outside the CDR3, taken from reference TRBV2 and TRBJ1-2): EPEVTQTPSHQVTQMGQEVILRCVPISNHLYFYWYRQILGQKVEFLVSFYNNEISEKSEIFDDQFSVERPDGSNFTLKIRSTKLEDSAMYFCASSTTRGTLLGGYTFGSGTRLTVV.

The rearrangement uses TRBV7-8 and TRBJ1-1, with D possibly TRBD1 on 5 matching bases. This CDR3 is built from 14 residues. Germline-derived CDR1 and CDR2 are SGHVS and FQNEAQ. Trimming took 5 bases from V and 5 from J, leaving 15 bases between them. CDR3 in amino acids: CASSARGGVTEAFF. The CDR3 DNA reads TGTGCCAGCAGCGCGCGCGGGGGAGTTACTGAAGCTTTCTTT.

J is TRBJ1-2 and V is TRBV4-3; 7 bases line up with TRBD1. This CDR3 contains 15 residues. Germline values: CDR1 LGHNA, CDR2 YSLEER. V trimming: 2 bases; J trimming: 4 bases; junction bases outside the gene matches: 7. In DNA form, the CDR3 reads TGCGCCAGCAGCCAAAGCCCCGACAGGGCCTATGGCTACACCTTC. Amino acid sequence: CASSQSPDRAYGYTF.

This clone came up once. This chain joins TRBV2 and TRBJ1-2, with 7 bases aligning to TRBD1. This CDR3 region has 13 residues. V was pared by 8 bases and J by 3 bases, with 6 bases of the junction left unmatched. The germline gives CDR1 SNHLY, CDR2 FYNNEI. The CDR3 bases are TGTGCCAGCGTCACAGGGGAGTACTATGGCTACACCTTC. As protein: CASVTGEYYGYTF.

The CDR3 DNA follows: TGCGCCAGCAGCTTGGAGGACCCAGGGATCGGCTACACCTTC. Protein product: CASSLEDPGIGYTF. This rearrangement joins TRBV5-1 to TRBJ1-2; D is perhaps TRBD1 (5 bases). CDR3 length: 14 residues. Germline V CDR1 and CDR2: SGHRS, YFSETQ. Trimming left V 0 bases short and J 8 bases short, with 14 bases between.

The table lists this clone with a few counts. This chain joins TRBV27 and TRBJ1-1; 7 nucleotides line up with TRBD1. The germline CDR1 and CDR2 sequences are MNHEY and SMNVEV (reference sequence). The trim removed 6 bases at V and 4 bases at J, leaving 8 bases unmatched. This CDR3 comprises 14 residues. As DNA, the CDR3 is TGTGCCAGCAGGTTTCGACAGGGAGCCACTGAAGCTTTCTTT. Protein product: CASRFRQGATEAFF.

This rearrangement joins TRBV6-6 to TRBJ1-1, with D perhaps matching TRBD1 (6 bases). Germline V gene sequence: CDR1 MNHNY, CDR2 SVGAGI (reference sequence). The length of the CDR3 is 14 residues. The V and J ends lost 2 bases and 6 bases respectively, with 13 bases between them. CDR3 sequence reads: CASSYPPGGPEAFF. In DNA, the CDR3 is TGTGCCAGCAGTTACCCTCCGGGGGGCCCTGAAGCTTTCTTT.

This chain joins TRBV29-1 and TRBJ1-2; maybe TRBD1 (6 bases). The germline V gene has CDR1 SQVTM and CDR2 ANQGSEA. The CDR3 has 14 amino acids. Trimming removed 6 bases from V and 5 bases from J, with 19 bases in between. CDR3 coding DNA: TGCAGCGTGACCGGGACACAAAATTCGTATGGCTACACCTTC. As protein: CSVTGTQNSYGYTF. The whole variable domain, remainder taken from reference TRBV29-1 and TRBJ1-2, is SAVISQKPSRDICQRGTSLTIQCQVDSQVTMMFWYRQQPGQSLTLIATANQGSEATYESGFVIDKFPISRPNLTFSTLTVSNMSPEDSSIYLCSVTGTQNSYGYTFGSGTRLTVV.

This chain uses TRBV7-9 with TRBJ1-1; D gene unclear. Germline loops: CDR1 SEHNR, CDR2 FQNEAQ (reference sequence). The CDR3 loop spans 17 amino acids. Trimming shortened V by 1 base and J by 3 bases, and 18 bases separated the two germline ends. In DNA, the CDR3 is TGTGCCAGCAGCTTAGTTTTGATCGGGATTCGGTACACTGAAGCTTTCTTT. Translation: CASSLVLIGIRYTEAFF.

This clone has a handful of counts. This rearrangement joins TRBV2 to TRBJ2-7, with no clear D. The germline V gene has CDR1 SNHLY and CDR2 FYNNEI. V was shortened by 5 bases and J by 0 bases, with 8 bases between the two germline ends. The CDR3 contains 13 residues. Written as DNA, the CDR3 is TGTGCCAGCAGTTGGGCGAGCTCCTACGAGCAGTACTTC. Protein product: CASSWASSYEQYF.

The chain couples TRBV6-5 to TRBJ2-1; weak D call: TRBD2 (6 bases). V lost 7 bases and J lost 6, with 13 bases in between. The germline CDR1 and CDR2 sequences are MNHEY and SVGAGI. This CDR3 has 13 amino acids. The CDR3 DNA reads TGTGCCAGCACCCTAGTCGGGAGCAATGAGCAGTTCTTC. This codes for CASTLVGSNEQFF.

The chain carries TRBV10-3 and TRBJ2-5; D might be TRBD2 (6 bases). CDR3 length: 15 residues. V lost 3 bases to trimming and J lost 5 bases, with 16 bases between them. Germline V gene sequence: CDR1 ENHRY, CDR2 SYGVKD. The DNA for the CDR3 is TGTGCCATCAGTGACGACGGGAGACCATCGGAGACCCAGTACTTC. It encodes CAISDDGRPSETQYF.

This CDR3 reads CASSGRTGGNPEAFF. The CDR3 region has the DNA TGTGCCAGCAGTGGAAGGACAGGGGGCAATCCTGAAGCTTTCTTT. The V gene is TRBV25-1, the J gene TRBJ1-1, with TRBD1 matching 11 bases. V was pared by 4 bases and J by 6 bases, with 7 bases of the junction left unmatched. The length of the CDR3 is 15 residues. Germline V CDR1 and CDR2: MGHDK, SYGVNS. The whole variable domain, remainder taken from reference TRBV25-1 and TRBJ1-1, is EADIYQTPRYLVIGTGKKITLECSQTMGHDKMYWYQQDPGMELHLIHYSYGVNSTEKGDLSSESTVSRIRTEHFPLTLESARPSHTSQYLCASSGRTGGNPEAFFGQGTRLTVV.

The DNA for the CDR3 is TGTGCCAGCAGGGGCCCGGGCCCCTCCGAGGGAAAACTGTTTTTT. Its protein product is CASRGPGPSEGKLFF. This chain joins TRBV5-6 and TRBJ1-4; D unclear. The germline V and J ends were trimmed by 5 bases and 10 bases, with 21 bases remaining between them. In germline, CDR1 is SGHDT, CDR2 YYEEEE. The CDR3 sequence is 15 residues long.

This chain's CDR3 is CASGLVPIPGPDEQYF. Written as DNA, the CDR3 is TGTGCTAGTGGTTTGGTACCGATCCCAGGGCCCGACGAGCAGTACTTC. The rearrangement uses TRBV12-5 and TRBJ2-7, with D perhaps matching TRBD1 (5 bases). The length of the CDR3 is 16 residues. The V gene's germline CDR1 is LGHNT and CDR2 FRNRAP. The ends were cut back, 0 bases at V and 5 bases at J, with 17 bases in the middle.

The CDR3 nucleotides are TGTGCCAGCAGTGATCGGGGACAGGGGGTTGGGGAGCTGTTTTTT. Amino acids: CASSDRGQGVGELFF. V is TRBV6-1 and J is TRBJ2-2; 11 bases fit TRBD1. After removal of 3 bases from V and 8 bases from J, the junction contained 5 bases not matched to a gene. Germline CDR1 reads MNHNS; CDR2 reads SASEGT. The CDR3 covers 15 residues.

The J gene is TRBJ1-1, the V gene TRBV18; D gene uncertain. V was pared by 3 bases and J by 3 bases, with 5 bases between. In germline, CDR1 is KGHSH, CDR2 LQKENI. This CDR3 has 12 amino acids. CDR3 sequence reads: CASSPQDTEAFF. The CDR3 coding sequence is TGTGCCAGCTCACCTCAGGACACTGAAGCTTTCTTT.

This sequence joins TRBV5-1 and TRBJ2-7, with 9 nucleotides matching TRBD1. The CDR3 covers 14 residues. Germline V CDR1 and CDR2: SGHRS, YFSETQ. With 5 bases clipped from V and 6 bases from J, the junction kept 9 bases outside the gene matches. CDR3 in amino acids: CASRKGQGSLEQYF. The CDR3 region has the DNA TGCGCCAGCAGGAAGGGACAGGGATCCCTCGAGCAGTACTTC.

CDR3 protein: CASSNWGFSGTGELFF. Here the CDR3 DNA reads TGTGCCAGCAGCAATTGGGGTTTTAGCGGCACCGGGGAGCTGTTTTTT. The chain is built from TRBV21-1 and TRBJ2-2; the D call TRBD2 from the table was never checked on the DNA. TRBV21-1 is flagged as a pseudogene. This CDR3 is built from 16 residues.

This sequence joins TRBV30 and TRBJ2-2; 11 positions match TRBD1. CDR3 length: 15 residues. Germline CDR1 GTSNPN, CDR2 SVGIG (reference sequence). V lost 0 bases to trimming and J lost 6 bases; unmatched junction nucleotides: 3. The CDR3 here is CAWSVRGQGAGELFF. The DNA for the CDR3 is TGTGCCTGGAGTGTACGGGGACAGGGGGCCGGGGAGCTGTTTTTT.

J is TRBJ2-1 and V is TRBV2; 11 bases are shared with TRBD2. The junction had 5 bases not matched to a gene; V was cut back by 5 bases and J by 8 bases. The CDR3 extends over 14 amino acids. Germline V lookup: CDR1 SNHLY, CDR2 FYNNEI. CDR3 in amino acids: CASSLTSGIDEQFF. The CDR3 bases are TGTGCCAGCAGTTTGACTAGCGGGATTGATGAGCAGTTCTTC. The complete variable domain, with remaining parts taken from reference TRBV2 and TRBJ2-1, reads EPEVTQTPSHQVTQMGQEVILRCVPISNHLYFYWYRQILGQKVEFLVSFYNNEISEKSEIFDDQFSVERPDGSNFTLKIRSTKLEDSAMYFCASSLTSGIDEQFFGPGTRLTVL.

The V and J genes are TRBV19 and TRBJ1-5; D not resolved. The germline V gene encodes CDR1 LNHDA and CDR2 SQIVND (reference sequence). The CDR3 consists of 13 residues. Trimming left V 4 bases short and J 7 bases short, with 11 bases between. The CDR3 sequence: CASSNVAEQPQHF. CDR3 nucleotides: TGTGCCAGTAGTAATGTGGCGGAACAGCCCCAGCATTTT.

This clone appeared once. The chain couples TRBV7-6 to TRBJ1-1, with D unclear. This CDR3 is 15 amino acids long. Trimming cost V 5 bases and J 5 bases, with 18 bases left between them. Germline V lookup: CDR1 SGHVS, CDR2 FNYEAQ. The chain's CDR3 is CASSPITLRGTEAFF. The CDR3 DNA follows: TGTGCCAGCAGCCCCATCACTCTAAGAGGGACTGAAGCTTTCTTT. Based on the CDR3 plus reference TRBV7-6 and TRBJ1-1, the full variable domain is GAGVSQSPRYKVTKRGQDVALRCDPISGHVSLYWYRQALGQGPEFLTYFNYEAQQDKSGLPNDRFSAERPEGSISTLTIQRTEQRDSAMYRCASSPITLRGTEAFFGQGTRLTVV.